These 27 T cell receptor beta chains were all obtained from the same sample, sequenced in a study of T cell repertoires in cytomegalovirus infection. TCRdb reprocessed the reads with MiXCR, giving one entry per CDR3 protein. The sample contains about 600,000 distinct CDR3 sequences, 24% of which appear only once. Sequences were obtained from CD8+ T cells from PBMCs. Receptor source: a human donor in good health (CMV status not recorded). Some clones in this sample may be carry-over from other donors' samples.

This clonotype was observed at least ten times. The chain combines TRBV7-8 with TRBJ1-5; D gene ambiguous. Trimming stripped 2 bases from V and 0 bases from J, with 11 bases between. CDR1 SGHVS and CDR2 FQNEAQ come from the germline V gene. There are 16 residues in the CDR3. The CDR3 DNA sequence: TGTGCCAGCAGCTTATCGCAAGTTTTTAGCAATCAGCCCCAGCATTTT. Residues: CASSLSQVFSNQPQHF.

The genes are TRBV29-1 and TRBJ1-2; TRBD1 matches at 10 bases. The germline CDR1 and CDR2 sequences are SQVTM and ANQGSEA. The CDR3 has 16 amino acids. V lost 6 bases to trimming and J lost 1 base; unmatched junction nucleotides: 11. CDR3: CSVGPLTGGSNYGYTF. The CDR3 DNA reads TGCAGCGTGGGCCCCCTGACAGGGGGCAGTAACTATGGCTACACCTTC.

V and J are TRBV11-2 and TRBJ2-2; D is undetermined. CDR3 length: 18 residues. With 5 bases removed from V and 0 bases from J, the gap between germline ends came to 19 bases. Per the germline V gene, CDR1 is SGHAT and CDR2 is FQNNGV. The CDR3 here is CASSPTWWSAANTGELFF. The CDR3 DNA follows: TGTGCCAGCAGCCCAACCTGGTGGAGCGCCGCGAACACCGGGGAGCTGTTTTTT.

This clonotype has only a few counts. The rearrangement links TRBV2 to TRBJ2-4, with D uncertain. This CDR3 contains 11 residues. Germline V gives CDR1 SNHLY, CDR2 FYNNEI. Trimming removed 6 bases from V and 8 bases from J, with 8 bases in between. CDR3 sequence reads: CASRGLDIQYF. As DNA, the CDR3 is TGTGCCAGCAGAGGCTTGGACATTCAGTACTTC.

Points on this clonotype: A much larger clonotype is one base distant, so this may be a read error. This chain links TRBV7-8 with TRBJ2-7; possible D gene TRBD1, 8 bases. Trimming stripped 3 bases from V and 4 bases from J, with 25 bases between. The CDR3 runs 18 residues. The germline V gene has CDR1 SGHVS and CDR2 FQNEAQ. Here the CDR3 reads CASSFSKTEQGGGYEQYF. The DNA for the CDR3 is TGTGCCAGCAGCTTTTCGAAAACGGAACAGGGGGGAGGGTACGAGCAGTACTTC.

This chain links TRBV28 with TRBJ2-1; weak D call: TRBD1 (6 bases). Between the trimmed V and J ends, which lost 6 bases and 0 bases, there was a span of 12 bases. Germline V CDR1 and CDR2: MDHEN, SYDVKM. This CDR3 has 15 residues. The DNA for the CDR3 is TGTGCCAGCAGCGAGGACAGTTACTCCTACAATGAGCAGTTCTTC. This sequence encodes CASSEDSYSYNEQFF.

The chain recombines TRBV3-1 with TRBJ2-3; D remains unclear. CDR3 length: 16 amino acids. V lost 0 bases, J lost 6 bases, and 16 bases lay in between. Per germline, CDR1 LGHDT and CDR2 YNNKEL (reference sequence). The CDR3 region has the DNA TGTGCCAGCAGCCAAGATTCGTATAGCTTGGCGGATACGCAGTATTTT. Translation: CASSQDSYSLADTQYF.

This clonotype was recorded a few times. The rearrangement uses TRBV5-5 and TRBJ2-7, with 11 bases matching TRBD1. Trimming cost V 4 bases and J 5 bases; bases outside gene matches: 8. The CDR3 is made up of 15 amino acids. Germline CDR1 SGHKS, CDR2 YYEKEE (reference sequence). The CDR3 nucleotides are TGTGCCAGCAGCACCGAAGGGACAGGGGGTAACGAGCAGTACGTC. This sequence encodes CASSTEGTGGNEQYV.

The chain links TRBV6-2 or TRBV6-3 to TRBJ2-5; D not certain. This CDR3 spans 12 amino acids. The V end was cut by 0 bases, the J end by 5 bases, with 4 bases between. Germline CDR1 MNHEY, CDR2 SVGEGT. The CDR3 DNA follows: TGTGCCAGCAGTTACTCAGCGGAGACCCAGTACTTC. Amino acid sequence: CASSYSAETQYF.

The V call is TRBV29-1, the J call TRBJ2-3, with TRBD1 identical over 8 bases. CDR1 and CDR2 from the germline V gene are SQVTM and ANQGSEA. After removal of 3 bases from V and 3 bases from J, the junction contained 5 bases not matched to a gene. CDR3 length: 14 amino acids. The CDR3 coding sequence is TGCAGCGTTGATCCCAGGGGGCGAACAGATACGCAGTATTTT. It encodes CSVDPRGRTDTQYF.

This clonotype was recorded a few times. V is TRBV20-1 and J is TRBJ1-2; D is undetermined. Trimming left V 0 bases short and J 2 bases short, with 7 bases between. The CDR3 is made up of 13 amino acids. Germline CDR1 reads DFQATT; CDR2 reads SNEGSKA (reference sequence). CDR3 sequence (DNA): TGCAGTGCTAGAGATATACAGAACTATGGCTACACCTTC. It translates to CSARDIQNYGYTF.

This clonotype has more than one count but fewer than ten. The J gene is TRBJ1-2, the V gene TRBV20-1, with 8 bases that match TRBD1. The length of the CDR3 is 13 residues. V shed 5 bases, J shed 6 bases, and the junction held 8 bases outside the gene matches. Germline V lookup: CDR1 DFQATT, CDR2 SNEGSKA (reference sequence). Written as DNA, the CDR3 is TGCAGTGCTTGGGACAGGACGTTTGATGGCTACACCTTC. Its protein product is CSAWDRTFDGYTF.

CDR3 nucleotide sequence: TGCAGTGCTAGAGATTCGGGCAGGGGCAATTATCAGCCCCAGCATTTT. The encoded protein is CSARDSGRGNYQPQHF. V is TRBV20-1 and J is TRBJ1-5; weak D call: TRBD1 (6 bases). Germline CDR1 and CDR2: DFQATT and SNEGSKA (reference sequence). The CDR3 spans 16 residues. V lost 0 bases and J lost 5, with 17 bases in between.

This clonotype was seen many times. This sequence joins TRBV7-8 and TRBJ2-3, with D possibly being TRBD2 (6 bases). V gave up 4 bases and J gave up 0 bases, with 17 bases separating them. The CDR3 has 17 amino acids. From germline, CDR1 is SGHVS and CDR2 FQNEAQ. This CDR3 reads CASSSMDYDGSTDTQYF. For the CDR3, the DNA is TGTGCCAGCAGCTCCATGGACTATGACGGGAGCACAGATACGCAGTATTTT.

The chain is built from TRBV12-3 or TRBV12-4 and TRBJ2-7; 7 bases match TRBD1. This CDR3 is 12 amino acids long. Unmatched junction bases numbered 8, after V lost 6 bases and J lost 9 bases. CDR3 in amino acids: CASSLTGLGQYF. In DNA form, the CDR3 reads TGTGCCAGCAGCCTGACAGGGCTTGGGCAGTACTTC.

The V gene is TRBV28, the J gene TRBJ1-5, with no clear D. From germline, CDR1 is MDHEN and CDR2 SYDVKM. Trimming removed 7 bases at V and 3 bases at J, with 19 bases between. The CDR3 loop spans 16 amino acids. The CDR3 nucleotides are TGTGCCAGCACCAGAGGAGTAGGGTTGACCAATCAGCCCCAGCATTTT. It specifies CASTRGVGLTNQPQHF.

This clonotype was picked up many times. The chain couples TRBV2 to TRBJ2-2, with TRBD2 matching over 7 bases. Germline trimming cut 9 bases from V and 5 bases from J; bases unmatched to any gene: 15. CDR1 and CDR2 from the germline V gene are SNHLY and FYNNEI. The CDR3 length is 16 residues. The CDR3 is CARRGLTRGSTGELFF. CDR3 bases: TGTGCCAGACGTGGACTAACGCGGGGGAGTACCGGGGAGCTGTTTTTT.

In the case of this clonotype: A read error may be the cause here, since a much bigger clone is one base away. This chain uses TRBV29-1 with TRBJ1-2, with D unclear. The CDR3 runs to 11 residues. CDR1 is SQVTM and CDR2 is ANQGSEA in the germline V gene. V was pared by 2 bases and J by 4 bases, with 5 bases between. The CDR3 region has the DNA TGCAGCGTTGAAACGAGCTATGGCTACACCTTC. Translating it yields CSVETSYGYTF.

The CDR3, as DNA: TGCAGTGCTAGACACAGCCTCTCCTACGAGCAGTACGTC. It encodes CSARHSLSYEQYV. This chain uses TRBV20-1 with TRBJ2-7; D call uncertain. This CDR3 region has 13 residues. The germline V and J ends were trimmed by 2 bases and 0 bases, with 8 bases remaining between them. The germline gives CDR1 DFQATT, CDR2 SNEGSKA (reference sequence).

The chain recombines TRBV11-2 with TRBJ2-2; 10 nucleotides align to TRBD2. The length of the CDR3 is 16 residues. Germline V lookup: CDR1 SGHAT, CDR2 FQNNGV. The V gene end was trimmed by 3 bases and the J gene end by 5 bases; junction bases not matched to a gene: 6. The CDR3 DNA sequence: TGTGCCAGCAGCTTCAGAGCGGGGGGGAGAACCGGGGAGCTGTTTTTT. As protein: CASSFRAGGRTGELFF.

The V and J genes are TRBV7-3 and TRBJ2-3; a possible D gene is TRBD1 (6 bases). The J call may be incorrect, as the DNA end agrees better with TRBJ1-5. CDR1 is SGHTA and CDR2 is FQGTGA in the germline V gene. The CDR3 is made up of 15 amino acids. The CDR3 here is CASSSSGGAGDTQHF. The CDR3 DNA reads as TGTGCCAGCAGTTCTAGCGGGGGGGCCGGGGATACGCAGCATTTT.

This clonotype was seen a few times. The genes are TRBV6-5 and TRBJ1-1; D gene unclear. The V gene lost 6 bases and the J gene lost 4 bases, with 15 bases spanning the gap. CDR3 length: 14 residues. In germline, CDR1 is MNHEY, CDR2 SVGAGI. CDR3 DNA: TGTGCCAGCAGGGAATTCGTGGGTGTCACTGAAGCTTTCTTT. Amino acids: CASREFVGVTEAFF.

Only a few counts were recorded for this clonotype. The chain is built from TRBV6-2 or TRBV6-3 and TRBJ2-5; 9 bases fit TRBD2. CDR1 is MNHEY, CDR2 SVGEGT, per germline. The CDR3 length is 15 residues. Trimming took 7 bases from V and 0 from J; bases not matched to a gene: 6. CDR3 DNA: TGTGCCAGCATCTCTAGCGGGGCATACCAAGAGACCCAGTACTTC. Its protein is CASISSGAYQETQYF.

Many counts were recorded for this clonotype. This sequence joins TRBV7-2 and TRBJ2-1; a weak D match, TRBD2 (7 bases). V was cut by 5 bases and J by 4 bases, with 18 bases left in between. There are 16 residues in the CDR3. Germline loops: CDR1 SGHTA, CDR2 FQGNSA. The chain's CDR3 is CASSAKTGGPYNEQFF. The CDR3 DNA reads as TGTGCCAGCAGCGCCAAAACGGGGGGCCCGTACAATGAGCAGTTCTTC. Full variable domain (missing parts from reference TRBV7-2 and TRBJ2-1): GAGVSQSPSNKVTEKGKDVELRCDPISGHTALYWYRQSLGQGLEFLIYFQGNSAPDKSGLPSDRFSAERTGGSVSTLTIQRTQQEDSAVYLCASSAKTGGPYNEQFFGPGTRLTVL.

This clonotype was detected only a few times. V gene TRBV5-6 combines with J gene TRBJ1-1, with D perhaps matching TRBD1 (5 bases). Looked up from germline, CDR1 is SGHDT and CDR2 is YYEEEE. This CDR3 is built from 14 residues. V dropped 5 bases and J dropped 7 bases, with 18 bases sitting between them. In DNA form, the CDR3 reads TGTGCCAGCAGTTTTGCCAGGGCTCGTAATGAAGCTTTCTTT. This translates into CASSFARARNEAFF.

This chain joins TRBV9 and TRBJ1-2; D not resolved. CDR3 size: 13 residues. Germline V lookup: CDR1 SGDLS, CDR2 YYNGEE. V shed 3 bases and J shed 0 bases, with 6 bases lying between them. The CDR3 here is CASSAATNYGYTF. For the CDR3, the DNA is TGTGCCAGCAGCGCTGCGACTAACTATGGCTACACCTTC.

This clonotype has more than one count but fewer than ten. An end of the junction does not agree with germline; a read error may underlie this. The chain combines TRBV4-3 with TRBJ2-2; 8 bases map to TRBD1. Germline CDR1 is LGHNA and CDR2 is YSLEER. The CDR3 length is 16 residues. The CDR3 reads CASSKDRASNAGELFF. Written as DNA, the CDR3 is TGCGCCAGCAGCAAGGACAGGGCCTCGAACGCCGGGGAGCTGTTTTTT.